This entry is about one T cell receptor (beta chain). This clonotype was seen more than once but under ten times. Its antigen has not been determined. The record has no base qualities; no much larger clone is one base away. The source of the sample is a study of T cells in Graves' hyperthyroidism and ophthalmopathy (dated by TCRdb to the late 2010s). Looking at the study overall: Peripheral blood samples were taken at the time of initial diagnosis, prior to any treatment. To identify distinguishing TCR V-J signatures, a discovery cohort of about 100 patients was used, comprising 40 to 45 with Graves' ophthalmopathy and 55 to 65 with stable Graves' hyperthyroidism. Prospective prediction of ophthalmopathy was tested in an independent validation cohort of fewer than 20 hyperthyroidism patients and some 17 patients who later progressed to ophthalmopathy. The approximately 100 discovery patients were randomly divided into training and test sets at a 7:3 ratio. The study also compared thyroid tissue and blood T-cell repertoires from several Graves' hyperthyroidism patients. After blood sampling, hyperthyroidism patients were treated with methimazole at a starting dose of 30 mg daily, and ophthalmopathy patients were treated with high-dose intravenous methylprednisolone. According to the paper, TCR Vbeta CDR3 sequencing was carried out on more than 120 peripheral blood samples, which came from fewer than 50 ophthalmopathy, some 73 hyperthyroidism and roughly 17 progressor patients.

Cut back by 1 base and 4 bases, the V and J ends lie 16 bases apart. In the germline V gene (reference sequence), CDR1 corresponds to SEHNR and CDR2 to FQNEAQ. The CDR3 holds 16 amino acids from the cysteine to the phenylalanine. Only the CDR3 region is kept as DNA, spanning 48 bases read in frame from base 1. Study-wide conclusions, independent of this receptor: During validation, the model predicted progression to ophthalmopathy a median of around 7 months ahead of onset, with approximately 71% sensitivity and about 72% specificity. Blood samples also contained most of the expanded thyroid clonotypes (frequency above 0.001), which suggests that blood repertoires may reflect thyroid immune responses. No statistical method was used to set the sample size in advance, and investigators knew the group allocation. A 13 V-J signature model separated ophthalmopathy from stable hyperthyroidism, with nearly 90% sensitivity and about 81% specificity in cross-validation and 80%/75% in testing.

The TCR beta CDR3 regions were amplified from RNA transcripts. For the first round of RT-PCR on the TCR CDR3, the HTBI primer set was used together with the Qiagen OneStep RT-PCR kit. Libraries were constructed in a second round of multiplex PCR, after which size selection and purification were carried out. Sequencing of the libraries was done on an Illumina HiSeq2000 using paired-end 100 bp reads. Per the original workflow: SOAPnuke was used to process the raw data, with reads discarded if the reads contained adapters or uncalled bases, had a mean Phred below 15, or lacked an exact constant-primer or identifier match. COPE v1.2.5 was used to merge the high-quality paired reads, and each unique nucleotide sequence was defined as a clonotype. MiTCR v1.1 was used to align clonotypes to the IMGT TRBV, TRBD and TRBJ reference segments. The analysis included only V-J combinations with a frequency above 0.0001, which together covered around 99% of the repertoires. The TCS score was defined as F50 (clonal expansion) divided by E x V (chaos), with BLOSUM62-based TCRdist calculated between CDR3 peptides within each V-J. Welch's t-statistics and random forest reduced around 510 V-J features to fewer than 15, which were used in a naive Bayes classifier (R e1071). The similarity between thyroid and blood repertoires was quantified using the Morisita-Horn index. Clones were called with MiXCR by TCRdb after fastp trimmed the public reads at Q25, and only in-frame beta chains were retained. When rows share a CDR3 protein, they turn into one entry using the most common DNA and genes. TCRdb, not the original authors, processed these V and J calls. A total of about 760,000 distinct CDR3 sequences appear in this sample, approximately 36% of them only once. The ten largest clones capture around 32% of the sample.

Stable Graves' hyperthyroidism was defined as no progression to ophthalmopathy during 18 months of follow-up. Hyperthyroidism patients were aged 18 to 65 years and newly diagnosed, with disease duration of less than 2 months. Exclusion was applied to patients with uncontrolled infections, other autoimmune diseases, pregnancy or lactation. Clinical symptoms, serum thyroxine and TRAb, thyroid ultrasound, and orbital computed tomography formed the basis for the diagnoses. PBMCs were isolated from around 10 ml of fresh peripheral blood by Ficoll-Paque density gradient centrifugation. Total RNA was extracted with Trizol reagent, and quality was checked on an Agilent 2100 Bioanalyzer.

Here the chain combines TRBV7-9 and TRBJ1-1; TRBD1 could be the D gene, as 6 bases match. This receptor was taken from a woman aged 35 to 49 with Graves' hyperthyroidism. The sequenced sample consisted of blood. The encoded CDR3 is CASSLGLEGGSTEAFF. The DNA sequence is given as TGTGCCAGCAGCTTAGGACTTGAGGGGGGTTCCACTGAAGCTTTCTTT.